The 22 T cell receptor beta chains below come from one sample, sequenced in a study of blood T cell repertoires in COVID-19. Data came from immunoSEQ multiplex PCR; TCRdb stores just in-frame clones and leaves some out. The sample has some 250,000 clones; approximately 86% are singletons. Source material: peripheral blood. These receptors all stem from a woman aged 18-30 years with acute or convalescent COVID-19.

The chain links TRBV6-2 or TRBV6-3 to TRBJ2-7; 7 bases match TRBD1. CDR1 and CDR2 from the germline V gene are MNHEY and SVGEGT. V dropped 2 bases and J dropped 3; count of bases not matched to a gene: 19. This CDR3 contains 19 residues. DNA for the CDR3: TGTGCCAGCAGTTACGTTATCATGCGCACAGGAACAGGGGACTACGAGCAGTACTTC. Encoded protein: CASSYVIMRTGTGDYEQYF.

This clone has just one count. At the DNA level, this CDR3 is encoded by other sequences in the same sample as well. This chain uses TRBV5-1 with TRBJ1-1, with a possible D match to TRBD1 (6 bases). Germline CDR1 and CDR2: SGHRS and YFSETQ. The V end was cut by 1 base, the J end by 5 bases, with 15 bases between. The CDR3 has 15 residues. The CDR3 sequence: CASSLISGGGTEAFF. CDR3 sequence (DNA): TGCGCCAGCAGCTTGATTTCTGGGGGCGGGACTGAAGCTTTCTTT.

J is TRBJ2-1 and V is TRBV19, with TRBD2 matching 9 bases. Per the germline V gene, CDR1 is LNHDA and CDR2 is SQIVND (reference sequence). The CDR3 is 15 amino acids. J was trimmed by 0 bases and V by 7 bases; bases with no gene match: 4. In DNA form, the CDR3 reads TGTGCCAGTATGCTAGCGGGAAGCTCCTACAATGAGCAGTTCTTC. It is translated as CASMLAGSSYNEQFF.

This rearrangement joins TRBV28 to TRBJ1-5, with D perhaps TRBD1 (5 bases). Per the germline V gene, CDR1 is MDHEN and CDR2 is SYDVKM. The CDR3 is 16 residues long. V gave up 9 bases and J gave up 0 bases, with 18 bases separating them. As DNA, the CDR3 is TGTGCCAGTAACAAAGGGGCAGCCTATAGCAATCAGCCCCAGCATTTT. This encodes CASNKGAAYSNQPQHF.

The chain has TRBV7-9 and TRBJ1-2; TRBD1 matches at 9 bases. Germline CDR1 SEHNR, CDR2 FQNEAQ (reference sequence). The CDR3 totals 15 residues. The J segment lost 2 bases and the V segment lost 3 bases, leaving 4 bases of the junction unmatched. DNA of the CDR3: TGTGCCAGCAGCTTTCGGGACAGGGAAAACTATGGCTACACCTTC. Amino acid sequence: CASSFRDRENYGYTF.

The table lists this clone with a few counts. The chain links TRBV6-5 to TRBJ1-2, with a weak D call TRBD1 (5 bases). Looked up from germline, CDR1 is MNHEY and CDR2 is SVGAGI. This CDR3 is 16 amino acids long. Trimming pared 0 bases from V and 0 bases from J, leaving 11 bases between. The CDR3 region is CASSYSPRGSNYGYTF. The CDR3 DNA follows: TGTGCCAGCAGTTACTCCCCGCGGGGGTCTAACTATGGCTACACCTTC.

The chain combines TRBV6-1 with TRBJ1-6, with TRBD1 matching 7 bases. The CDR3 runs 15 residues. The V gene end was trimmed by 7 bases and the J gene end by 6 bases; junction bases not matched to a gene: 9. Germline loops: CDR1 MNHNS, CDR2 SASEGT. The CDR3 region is CASIPTGPVNSPLHF. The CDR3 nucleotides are TGTGCCAGCATTCCGACAGGGCCAGTTAATTCACCCCTCCACTTT.

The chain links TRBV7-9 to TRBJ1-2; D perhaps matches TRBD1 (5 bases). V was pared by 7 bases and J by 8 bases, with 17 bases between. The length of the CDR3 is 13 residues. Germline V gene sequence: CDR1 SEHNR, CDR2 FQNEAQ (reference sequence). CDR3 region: CASTLGVGKGYTF. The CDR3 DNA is TGTGCCAGCACCCTAGGGGTGGGCAAGGGCTACACCTTC.

CDR3 amino acids: CASSQEAAAGFIEAEAFF. Here the CDR3 DNA reads TGCGCCAGCAGCCAAGAGGCGGCGGCAGGGTTTATCGAGGCTGAAGCTTTCTTT. J is TRBJ1-1 and V is TRBV4-3; maybe TRBD1 (5 bases). The CDR3 contains 18 residues. Germline lookup yields CDR1 LGHNA and CDR2 YSLEER. With 0 bases removed from V and 6 bases from J, the gap between germline ends came to 23 bases.

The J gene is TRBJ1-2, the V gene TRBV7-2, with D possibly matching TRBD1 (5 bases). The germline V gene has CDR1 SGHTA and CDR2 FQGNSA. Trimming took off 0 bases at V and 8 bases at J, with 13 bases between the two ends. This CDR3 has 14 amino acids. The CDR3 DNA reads TGTGCCAGCAGCTTAGCGTCGCCGTCAGGGGGCTACACCTTC. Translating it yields CASSLASPSGGYTF.

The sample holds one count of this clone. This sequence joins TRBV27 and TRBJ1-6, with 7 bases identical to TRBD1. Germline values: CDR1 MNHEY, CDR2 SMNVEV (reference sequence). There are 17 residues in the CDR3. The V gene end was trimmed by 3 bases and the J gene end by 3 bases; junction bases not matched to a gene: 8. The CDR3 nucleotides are TGTGCCAGCAGTTTCTACGGACAGGCGGGCTATAATTCACCCCTCCACTTT. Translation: CASSFYGQAGYNSPLHF.

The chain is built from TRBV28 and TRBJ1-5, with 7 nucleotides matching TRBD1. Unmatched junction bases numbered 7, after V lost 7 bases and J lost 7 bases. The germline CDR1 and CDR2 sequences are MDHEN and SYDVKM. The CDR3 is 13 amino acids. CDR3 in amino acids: CASMHRGRQPQHF. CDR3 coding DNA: TGTGCCAGCATGCACAGGGGAAGACAGCCCCAGCATTTT.

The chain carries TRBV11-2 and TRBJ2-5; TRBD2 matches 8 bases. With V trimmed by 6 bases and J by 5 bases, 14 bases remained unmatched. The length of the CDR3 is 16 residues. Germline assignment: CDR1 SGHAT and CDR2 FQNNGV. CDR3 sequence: CASRPAGGRDWETQYF. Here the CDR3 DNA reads TGTGCCAGCAGACCGGCGGGGGGCAGAGACTGGGAGACCCAGTACTTC.

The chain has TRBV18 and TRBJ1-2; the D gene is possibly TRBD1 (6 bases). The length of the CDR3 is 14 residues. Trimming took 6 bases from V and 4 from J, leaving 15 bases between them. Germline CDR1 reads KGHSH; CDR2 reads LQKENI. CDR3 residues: CASSRTDQAYGYTF. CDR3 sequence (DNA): TGTGCCAGCTCCCGGACAGACCAAGCCTATGGCTACACCTTC.

The CDR3 spells CAISLSLAATQETQYF. CDR3 coding DNA: TGTGCCATCAGTCTTAGTCTAGCGGCAACCCAAGAGACCCAGTACTTC. This chain joins TRBV10-3 and TRBJ2-5; 7 bases map to TRBD2. The CDR3 totals 16 residues. Germline loops: CDR1 ENHRY, CDR2 SYGVKD. J was trimmed by 1 base and V by 5 bases; bases with no gene match: 10.

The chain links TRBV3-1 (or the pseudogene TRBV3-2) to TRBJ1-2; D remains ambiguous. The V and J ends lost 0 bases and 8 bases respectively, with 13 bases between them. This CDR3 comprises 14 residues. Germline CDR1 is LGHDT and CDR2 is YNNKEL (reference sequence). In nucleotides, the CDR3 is TGTGCCAGCAGCCAAGAAACGGGTAGGAAAGGCTACACCTTC. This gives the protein CASSQETGRKGYTF.

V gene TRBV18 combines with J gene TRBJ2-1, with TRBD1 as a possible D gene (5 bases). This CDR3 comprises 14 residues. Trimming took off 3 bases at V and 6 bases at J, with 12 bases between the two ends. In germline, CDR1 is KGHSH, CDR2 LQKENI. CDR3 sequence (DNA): TGTGCCAGCTCACCCGTAACAGGTTTCAATGAGCAGTTCTTC. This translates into CASSPVTGFNEQFF.

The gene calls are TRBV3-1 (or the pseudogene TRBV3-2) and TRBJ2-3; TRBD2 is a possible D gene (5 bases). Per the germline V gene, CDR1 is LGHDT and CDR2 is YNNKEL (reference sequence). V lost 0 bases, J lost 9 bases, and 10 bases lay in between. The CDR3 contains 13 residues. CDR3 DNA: TGTGCCAGCAGCCAAGAGGTCCGAGGGACGCAGTATTTT. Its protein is CASSQEVRGTQYF.

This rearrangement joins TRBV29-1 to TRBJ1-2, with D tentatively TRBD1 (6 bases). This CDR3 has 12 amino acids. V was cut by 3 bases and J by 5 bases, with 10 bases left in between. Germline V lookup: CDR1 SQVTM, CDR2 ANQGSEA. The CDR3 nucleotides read TGCAGCGTTGACTCGGACAGATATGGCTACACCTTC. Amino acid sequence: CSVDSDRYGYTF.

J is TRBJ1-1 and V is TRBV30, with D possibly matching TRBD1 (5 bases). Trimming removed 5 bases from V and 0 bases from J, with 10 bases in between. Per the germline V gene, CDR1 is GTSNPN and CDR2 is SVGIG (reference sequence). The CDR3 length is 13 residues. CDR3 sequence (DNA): TGTGCCTGGCGAAGGGGTTTGAACACTGAAGCTTTCTTT. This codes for CAWRRGLNTEAFF.

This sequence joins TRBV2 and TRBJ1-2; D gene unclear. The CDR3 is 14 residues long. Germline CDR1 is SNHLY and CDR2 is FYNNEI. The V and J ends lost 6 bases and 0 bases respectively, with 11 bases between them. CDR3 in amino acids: CASRSTLANYGYTF. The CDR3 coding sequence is TGTGCCAGCAGGTCAACCTTAGCTAACTATGGCTACACCTTC.

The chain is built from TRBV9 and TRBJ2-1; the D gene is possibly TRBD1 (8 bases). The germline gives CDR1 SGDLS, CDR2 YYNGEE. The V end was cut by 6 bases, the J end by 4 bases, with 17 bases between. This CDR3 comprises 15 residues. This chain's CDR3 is CASTKQGEGYNEQFF. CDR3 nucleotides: TGTGCCAGCACCAAACAGGGGGAGGGGTACAATGAGCAGTTCTTC.